This T cell receptor beta chain was found in a study of cytomegalovirus exposure and HLA in healthy donors. Findings and caveats of the study: The listing of 150 to 200 TCR beta chains classed them as cytomegalovirus-associated. Several top significant clusters appeared, in a later analysis, to be linked to common viral pathogens.

Primers: 60 Vbeta forward and 13 Jbeta reverse. In the authors' methods: Unique TCR beta chains totaled roughly 81 million in a later count, with roughly 10 million of them shared. Here immunoSEQ multiplex PCR was the method, and the copy in TCRdb shows in-frame clones only, minus some. V, J and clone size were drawn from that table, and D and trimming were deduced from the DNA. The sample has more than 80,000 clones; 60% to 75% are singletons. On this clone itself: The antigen remains unidentified. One end of the junction is discordant with germline, which a read error may explain.

Input material: PBMCs. This TCR was recovered from a woman aged 70-85 years in good health and CMV-seropositive.

The CDR3 loop is CSSSLVGTGIGMGPQHF. CDR3 nucleotide sequence: TGTTCCAGCAGCTTAGTTGGGACAGGGATCGGGATGGGGCCCCAGCATTTT. The chain links TRBV7-9 to TRBJ1-5; 9 positions agree with TRBD1. The CDR3 is 17 amino acids. Germline CDR1 reads SEHNR; CDR2 reads FQNEAQ (reference sequence).